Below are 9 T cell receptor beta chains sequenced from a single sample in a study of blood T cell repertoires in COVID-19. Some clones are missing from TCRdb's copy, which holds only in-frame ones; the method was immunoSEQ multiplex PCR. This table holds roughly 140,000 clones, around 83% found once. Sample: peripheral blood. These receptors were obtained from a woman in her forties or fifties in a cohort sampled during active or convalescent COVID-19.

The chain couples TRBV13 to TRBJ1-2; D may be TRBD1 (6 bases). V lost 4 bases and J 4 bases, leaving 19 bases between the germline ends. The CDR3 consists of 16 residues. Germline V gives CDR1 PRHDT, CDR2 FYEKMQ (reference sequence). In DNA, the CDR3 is TGTGCCAGCAGCTCCAACCAGGACAGACTAAGCTATGGCTACACCTTC. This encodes CASSSNQDRLSYGYTF. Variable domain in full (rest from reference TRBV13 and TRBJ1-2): AAGVIQSPRHLIKEKRETATLKCYPIPRHDTVYWYQQGPGQDPQFLISFYEKMQSDKGSIPDRFSAQQFSDYHSELNMSSLELGDSALYFCASSSNQDRLSYGYTFGSGTRLTVV.

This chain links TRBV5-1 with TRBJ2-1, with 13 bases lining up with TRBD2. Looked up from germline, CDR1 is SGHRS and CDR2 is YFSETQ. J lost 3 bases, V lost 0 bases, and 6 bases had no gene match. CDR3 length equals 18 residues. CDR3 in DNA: TGCGCCAGCAGCTTGGTTAGGGGACTAGCGGGGATCTACAATGAGCAGTTCTTC. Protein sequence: CASSLVRGLAGIYNEQFF.

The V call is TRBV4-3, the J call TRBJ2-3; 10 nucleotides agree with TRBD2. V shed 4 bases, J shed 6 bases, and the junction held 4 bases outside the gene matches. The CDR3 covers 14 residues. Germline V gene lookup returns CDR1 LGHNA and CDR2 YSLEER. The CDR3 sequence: CASSLGLASDTQYF. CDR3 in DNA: TGCGCCAGCAGCCTGGGACTAGCGTCCGATACGCAGTATTTT.

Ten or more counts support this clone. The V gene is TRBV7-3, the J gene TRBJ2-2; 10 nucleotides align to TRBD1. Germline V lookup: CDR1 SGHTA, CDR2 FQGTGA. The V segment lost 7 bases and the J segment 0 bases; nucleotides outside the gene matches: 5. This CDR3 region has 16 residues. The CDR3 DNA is TGTGCCAGCACCCAAGGGACAGGGGCGAACACCGGGGAGCTGTTTTTT. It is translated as CASTQGTGANTGELFF.

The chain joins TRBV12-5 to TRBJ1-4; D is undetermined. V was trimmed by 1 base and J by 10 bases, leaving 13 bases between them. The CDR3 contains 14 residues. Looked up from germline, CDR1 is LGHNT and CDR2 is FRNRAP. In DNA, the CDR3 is TGTGCTAGTGGTTTGGGCAGGCGGGGTTCAAAACTGTTTTTT. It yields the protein CASGLGRRGSKLFF.

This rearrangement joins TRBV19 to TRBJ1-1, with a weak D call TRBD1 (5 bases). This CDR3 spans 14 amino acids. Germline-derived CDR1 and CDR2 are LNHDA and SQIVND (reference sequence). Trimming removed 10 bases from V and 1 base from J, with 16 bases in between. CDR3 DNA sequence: TGTGCCATCCCCTCTAGGGGTCCGAACACTGAAGCTTTCTTT. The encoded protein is CAIPSRGPNTEAFF.

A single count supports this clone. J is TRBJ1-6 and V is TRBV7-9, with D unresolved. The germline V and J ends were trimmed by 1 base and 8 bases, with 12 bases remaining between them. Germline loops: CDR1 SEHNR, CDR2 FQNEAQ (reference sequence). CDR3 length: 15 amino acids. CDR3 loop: CASSLVPGFDSPLHF. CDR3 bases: TGTGCCAGCAGCTTAGTTCCGGGGTTTGATTCACCCCTCCACTTT.

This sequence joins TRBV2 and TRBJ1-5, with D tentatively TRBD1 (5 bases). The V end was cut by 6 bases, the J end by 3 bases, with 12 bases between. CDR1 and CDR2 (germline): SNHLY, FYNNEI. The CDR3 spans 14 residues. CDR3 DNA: TGTGCCAGCAGCCCTGACAGTCACAATCAGCCCCAGCATTTT. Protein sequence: CASSPDSHNQPQHF. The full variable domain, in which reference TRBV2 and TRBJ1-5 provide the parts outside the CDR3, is EPEVTQTPSHQVTQMGQEVILRCVPISNHLYFYWYRQILGQKVEFLVSFYNNEISEKSEIFDDQFSVERPDGSNFTLKIRSTKLEDSAMYFCASSPDSHNQPQHFGDGTRLSIL.

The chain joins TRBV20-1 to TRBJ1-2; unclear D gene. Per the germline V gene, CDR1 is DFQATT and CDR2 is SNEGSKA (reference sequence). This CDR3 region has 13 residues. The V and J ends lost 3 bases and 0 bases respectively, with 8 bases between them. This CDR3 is CSASAGTNYGYTF. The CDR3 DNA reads TGCAGTGCTAGTGCGGGAACTAACTATGGCTACACCTTC.